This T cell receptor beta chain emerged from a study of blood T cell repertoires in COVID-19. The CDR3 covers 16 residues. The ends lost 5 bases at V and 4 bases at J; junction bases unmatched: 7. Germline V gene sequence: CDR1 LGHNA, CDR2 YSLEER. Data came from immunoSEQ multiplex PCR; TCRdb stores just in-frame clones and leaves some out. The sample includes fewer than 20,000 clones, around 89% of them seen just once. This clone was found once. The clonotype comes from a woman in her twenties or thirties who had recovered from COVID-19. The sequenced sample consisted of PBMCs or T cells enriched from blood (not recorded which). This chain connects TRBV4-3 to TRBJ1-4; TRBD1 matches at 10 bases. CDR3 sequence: CASSYRQGAINEKLFF. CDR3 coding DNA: TGCGCCAGCAGCTACCGACAGGGGGCTATTAATGAAAAACTGTTTTTT.